These 10 T cell receptor beta chains were all obtained from the same sample, sequenced in a study of T cell responses to AZD1222 COVID-19 vaccine. The repertoire was sequenced with immunoSEQ multiplex PCR; TCRdb's copy has only in-frame clones and lacks some. The table has roughly 130,000 clones, around 85% seen once. The sequencing here drew on peripheral blood, taken on day 0 of AZD1222 vaccination. The receptor set was obtained from an adult in good health.

The rearrangement joins TRBV6-6 to TRBJ2-7; 8 bases match TRBD1. The junction had 7 bases not matched to a gene; V was cut back by 7 bases and J by 2 bases. The CDR3 covers 14 residues. In germline, CDR1 is MNHNY, CDR2 SVGAGI (reference sequence). CDR3 in DNA: TGTGCCAGCACCCTCGCACAGGGGGCCTACGAGCAGTACTTC. It yields the protein CASTLAQGAYEQYF.

The gene calls are TRBV11-2 and TRBJ1-1, with a possible D match to TRBD1 (5 bases). The ends were cut back, 2 bases at V and 11 bases at J, with 12 bases in the middle. Germline V gives CDR1 SGHAT, CDR2 FQNNGV. The CDR3 has 12 amino acids. The CDR3 here is CASSLTGGLAFF. The CDR3 DNA follows: TGTGCCAGCAGCTTAACTGGGGGTCTGGCTTTCTTT. The full variable domain, its missing parts supplied by reference TRBV11-2 and TRBJ1-1, is EAGVAQSPRYKIIEKRQSVAFWCNPISGHATLYWYQQILGQGPKLLIQFQNNGVVDDSQLPKDRFSAERLKGVDSTLKIQPAKLEDSAVYLCASSLTGGLAFFGQGTRLTVV.

This chain uses TRBV11-3 with TRBJ2-2, with TRBD2 as a possible D gene (7 bases). V gave up 0 bases and J gave up 7 bases, with 12 bases separating them. From germline, CDR1 is SGHNT and CDR2 YENEEA. The CDR3 spans 15 residues. This CDR3 reads CASSLDRGADGELFF. The DNA for the CDR3 is TGTGCCAGCAGCTTAGATCGGGGGGCGGACGGGGAGCTGTTTTTT. The full variable domain, with the rest looked up from reference TRBV11-3 and TRBJ2-2, is EAGVVQSPRYKIIEKKQPVAFWCNPISGHNTLYWYLQNLGQGPELLIRYENEEAVDDSQLPKDRFSAERLKGVDSTLKIQPAELGDSAVYLCASSLDRGADGELFFGEGSRLTVL.

The V and J genes are TRBV27 and TRBJ2-7; a weak D match, TRBD2 (5 bases). V lost 9 bases and J 2 bases, leaving 8 bases between the germline ends. Germline CDR1 is MNHEY and CDR2 is SMNVEV (reference sequence). The CDR3 consists of 11 residues. The CDR3 is CARSGTYEQYF. The CDR3 DNA is TGTGCCAGGTCCGGGACCTACGAGCAGTACTTC.

The chain's CDR3 is CASSLAQTGVRRGAFF. CDR3 nucleotide sequence: TGTGCCAGCAGTTTAGCTCAAACGGGGGTCAGGCGGGGAGCTTTCTTT. The gene calls are TRBV27 and TRBJ1-1; a possible D gene is TRBD1 (5 bases). This CDR3 contains 16 residues. The V gene lost 2 bases and the J gene lost 10 bases, with 23 bases spanning the gap. Germline V gene sequence: CDR1 MNHEY, CDR2 SMNVEV (reference sequence).

The V call is TRBV5-1, the J call TRBJ2-3; 8 bases align to TRBD2. Germline values: CDR1 SGHRS, CDR2 YFSETQ. After removal of 0 bases from V and 1 base from J, the junction contained 4 bases not matched to a gene. The CDR3 contains 16 residues. CDR3 amino acids: CASSLGLAGGTDTQYF. In DNA, the CDR3 is TGCGCCAGCAGCTTGGGCCTAGCGGGCGGCACAGATACGCAGTATTTT.

The chain links TRBV18 to TRBJ1-3, with D perhaps matching TRBD1 (5 bases). V was trimmed by 2 bases and J by 4 bases, leaving 9 bases between them. This CDR3 is built from 14 residues. The germline V gene has CDR1 KGHSH and CDR2 LQKENI. CDR3: CASSPAGRGNTIYF. The CDR3 DNA is TGTGCCAGCTCACCAGCAGGGAGAGGAAACACCATATATTTT.

This clone was counted only a few times. V usage is TRBV6-4 and J usage is TRBJ2-1, with 11 bases fitting TRBD2. Unmatched junction bases numbered 4, after V lost 6 bases and J lost 3 bases. Germline V CDR1 and CDR2: MRHNA, SNTAGT. The CDR3 runs 15 residues. The CDR3 sequence is CASSAGTSGYNEQFF. In DNA, the CDR3 is TGTGCCAGCAGCGCCGGGACTAGCGGCTACAATGAGCAGTTCTTC.

The rearrangement links TRBV9 to TRBJ1-1, with D perhaps matching TRBD1 (5 bases). The V and J ends lost 4 bases and 3 bases respectively, with 13 bases between them. Germline CDR1 and CDR2: SGDLS and YYNGEE. The CDR3 has 14 amino acids. The CDR3 region has the DNA TGTGCCAGCAGCATCGGGGGTTTGGACACTGAAGCTTTCTTT. It specifies CASSIGGLDTEAFF.

The gene calls are TRBV5-1 and TRBJ2-5, with D possibly being TRBD2 (6 bases). V lost 0 bases and J lost 5, with 14 bases in between. This CDR3 has 15 residues. CDR1 SGHRS and CDR2 YFSETQ come from the germline V gene. The CDR3: CASSLGSVGGETQYF. The CDR3 nucleotides read TGCGCCAGCAGCTTGGGGTCCGTCGGGGGTGAGACCCAGTACTTC.